The 4 T cell receptor beta chains presented below share a single source sample, sequenced in a study of blood T cell repertoires in COVID-19. Sequencing used immunoSEQ multiplex PCR; TCRdb keeps in-frame clones, though not all of them. Here the sample spans around 140,000 clones, more than 70% being singletons. Material: peripheral blood. These receptors came from a human donor in a cohort sampled during active COVID-19.

CDR3 residues: CASRDRERNTIYF. CDR3 DNA sequence: TGTGCCAGCAGGGACAGGGAGAGAAACACCATATATTTT. The chain has TRBV3-1 (or the pseudogene TRBV3-2) and TRBJ1-3, with 8 bases that match TRBD1. The V and J ends lost 6 bases and 5 bases, in that order; junction bases with no gene match: 3. The CDR3 runs to 13 residues. The germline gives CDR1 LGHDT, CDR2 YNNKEL (reference sequence).

The rearrangement links TRBV9 to TRBJ2-3; no clear D gene. V shed 2 bases and J shed 5 bases, with 18 bases lying between them. The CDR3 totals 16 residues. CDR1 and CDR2 (germline): SGDLS, YYNGEE. The CDR3 is CASSVLGFGSEDTQYF. CDR3 nucleotide sequence: TGTGCCAGCAGCGTGTTGGGCTTTGGGTCCGAAGATACGCAGTATTTT.

The chain links TRBV4-1 to TRBJ1-2, with TRBD1 identical over 7 bases. The germline V gene has CDR1 MGHRA and CDR2 YSYEKL. CDR3 size: 16 residues. With 4 bases clipped from V and 4 bases from J, the junction kept 12 bases outside the gene matches. CDR3 sequence reads: CASSLRGGQAFYGYTF. The CDR3 nucleotides are TGCGCCAGCAGCCTCCGCGGCGGACAGGCGTTCTATGGCTACACCTTC.

The chain carries TRBV3-1 (or the pseudogene TRBV3-2) and TRBJ2-3; 9 nucleotides align to TRBD2. The CDR3 totals 13 residues. The germline V gene encodes CDR1 LGHDT and CDR2 YNNKEL (reference sequence). The trim removed 7 bases at V and 3 bases at J, leaving 2 bases unmatched. The CDR3 DNA sequence: TGTGCCAGCACCCTAGCGGGAACAGATACGCAGTATTTT. Protein sequence: CASTLAGTDTQYF.